Detailed here is one T cell receptor (beta chain). A junction end diverges from the germline sequence, so it may reflect a read error. This sample was taken from a study of tumor-infiltrating lymphocytes in primary liver carcinoma. The CDR3 contains 13 residues. The germline V gene has CDR1 MGHRA and CDR2 YSYEKL. For each extraction, RNA and DNA were obtained together from around 20-30 mg of unsorted bulk tissue. Starting material of 500 ng total RNA yielded TCR beta cDNA via a constant-region primer. ARM-PCR, slightly modified, supplied the TCR beta libraries through three nested multiplex PCR rounds. PCR rounds one and two used TRBV1-TRBV30 forward primers with a C-beta reverse primer for roughly 9 cycles each. TCRdb re-called the multiplex PCR reads with MiXCR, one entry per CDR3 protein. Counted here are roughly 80,000 distinct CDR3 sequences, 65% to 75% occurring once; the ten biggest clones make up about 25%.

The origin of this receptor is a man aged 40-49 years with primary liver carcinoma and hepatitis B virus infection. Input material: tumor-adjacent normal liver tissue. V and J are TRBV4-1 and TRBJ2-7, with D unclear. The CDR3 sequence: CTSSPGRCYEQYF. For the CDR3, the DNA is TGCACCAGCAGCCCGGGCCGTTGCTACGAGCAGTACTTT.